The sequence of this T cell receptor (beta chain) was determined in a study of glioma-infiltrating T cells after dendritic cell vaccination. This clone was counted a few times. Trimming took 6 bases from V and 4 from J, leaving 20 bases between them. Germline V gives CDR1 WNHNN, CDR2 SYGVQD (reference sequence). The CDR3 runs 16 residues. Assay used: immunoSEQ multiplex PCR; TCRdb lists only in-frame clones, some missing. The data contain fewer than 40,000 clones, roughly 90% of them singletons. Sequencing was performed on blood, taken before dendritic cell vaccination. The V call is TRBV10-1, the J call TRBJ2-3; a possible D gene is TRBD2 (6 bases). The source of this sequence is a human donor with glioblastoma. The DNA for the CDR3 is TGCGCCAGCAGCCTTCGGGACTCCGGCACAGCAGATACGCAGTATTTT. Amino acids: CASSLRDSGTADTQYF.